These 30 T cell receptor beta chains were sequenced from one sample in a study of cytomegalovirus exposure and HLA in healthy donors. The primer mix had 60 Vbeta and 13 Jbeta primers. The data were produced by immunoSEQ multiplex PCR, yet TCRdb's version contains in-frame clones alone and is incomplete. The sample lists tens of thousands of clones, approximately 75% occurring once. The sample taken for sequencing was PBMCs. The origin of the receptors is a human donor in good health.

V is TRBV6-5 and J is TRBJ1-1, with a weak D call TRBD1 (6 bases). V was pared by 6 bases and J by 1 base, with 9 bases between. The CDR3 has 13 amino acids. The germline V gene has CDR1 MNHEY and CDR2 SVGAGI. Written as DNA, the CDR3 is TGTGCCAGCAGGGAACAGGGGAACACTGAAGCTTTCTTT. Its translation: CASREQGNTEAFF.

The chain joins TRBV18 to TRBJ1-1; D is unclear. This CDR3 has 13 amino acids. CDR1 is KGHSH, CDR2 LQKENI, per germline. V lost 4 bases and J 7 bases, leaving 13 bases between the germline ends. The CDR3 DNA follows: TGTGCCAGCTCACTTGCTGGAGGTTATGAAGCTTTCTTT. Protein: CASSLAGGYEAFF.

V gene TRBV4-1 combines with J gene TRBJ2-5, with D possibly TRBD1 on 6 matching bases. CDR3 size: 15 residues. From germline, CDR1 is MGHRA and CDR2 YSYEKL. Trimming removed 3 bases from V and 4 bases from J, with 15 bases in between. The DNA of the CDR3 is TGCGCCAGCAGCCAGCAACAGGGTCCCCCAGAGACCCAGTACTTC. It translates to CASSQQQGPPETQYF.

V gene TRBV15 combines with J gene TRBJ1-2; possibly TRBD1 for D (6 bases). The CDR3 totals 17 residues. Germline V gene sequence: CDR1 LNHNV, CDR2 YYDKDF (reference sequence). V gave up 0 bases and J gave up 6 bases, with 20 bases separating them. CDR3 DNA: TGTGCCACCAGCAGAGAGTACAGGGAATTAGCCACCCATGGCTACACCTTC. It yields the protein CATSREYRELATHGYTF.

The chain employs TRBV30 and TRBJ1-2; TRBD1 is a possible D gene (5 bases). Germline values: CDR1 GTSNPN, CDR2 SVGIG (reference sequence). This CDR3 is 13 amino acids long. V was trimmed by 3 bases and J by 7 bases, leaving 15 bases between them. CDR3 sequence reads: CAWSPGEQVGYTF. CDR3 in DNA: TGTGCCTGGAGCCCAGGAGAACAGGTTGGCTACACCTTC.

V gene TRBV15 combines with J gene TRBJ2-7; D gene unclear. Trimming left V 2 bases short and J 6 bases short, with 11 bases between. Per the germline V gene, CDR1 is LNHNV and CDR2 is YYDKDF (reference sequence). CDR3 length: 13 amino acids. In DNA form, the CDR3 reads TGTGCCACCAGCAGAACTAAATTCGGCGAGCAGTACTTC. It translates to CATSRTKFGEQYF.

The chain uses TRBV11-2 and TRBJ2-7, with 13 positions matching TRBD2. CDR3 length: 15 amino acids. J gave up 6 bases and V 4 bases, and 6 bases lay outside the gene matches. The germline CDR1 and CDR2 sequences are SGHAT and FQNNGV. CDR3 DNA sequence: TGTGCCAGCAGCTCACAACTAGCGGGGGGGGGCGAGCAGTACTTC. It encodes CASSSQLAGGGEQYF.

This rearrangement joins TRBV21-1 to TRBJ1-2; TRBD1 reflects the table's D call only, with no check against the DNA. TRBV21-1 constitutes a pseudogene. There are 17 residues in the CDR3. As DNA, the CDR3 is TGTGCCAGCAGCAAAGGAGGCAGGGGCCCCGACTTTTATGGCTACACCTTC. This codes for CASSKGGRGPDFYGYTF.

V is TRBV9 and J is TRBJ1-5; D gene uncertain. The germline CDR1 and CDR2 sequences are SGDLS and YYNGEE. V was pared by 0 bases and J by 4 bases, with 8 bases between. The CDR3 totals 14 residues. In DNA, the CDR3 is TGTGCCAGCAGCGTAGAAGCCCAAAATCAGCCCCAGCATTTT. Encoded protein: CASSVEAQNQPQHF.

This rearrangement joins TRBV2 to TRBJ2-7; TRBD1 agrees at 8 bases. The CDR3 has 12 amino acids. V shed 8 bases and J 9 bases; nucleotides not matched to a gene: 9. Germline V gene lookup returns CDR1 SNHLY and CDR2 FYNNEI. In DNA, the CDR3 is TGTGCCAGCGCCACAACAGGGGGGAGGCAGTACTTC. Translated: CASATTGGRQYF.

This rearrangement joins TRBV19 to TRBJ1-2; D unclear. V was shortened by 5 bases and J by 3 bases, with 4 bases between the two germline ends. From germline, CDR1 is LNHDA and CDR2 SQIVND (reference sequence). The CDR3 spans 11 residues. DNA of the CDR3: TGTGCCAGTAGTTCGGACTATGGCTACACCTTC. It specifies CASSSDYGYTF.

CDR3 sequence (DNA): TGTGCCAGTAGTATGACAGCCTCTGGAAACACCATATATTTT. This encodes CASSMTASGNTIYF. The chain combines TRBV19 with TRBJ1-3; possibly TRBD1 for D (5 bases). Trimming stripped 3 bases from V and 0 bases from J, with 6 bases between. Germline values: CDR1 LNHDA, CDR2 SQIVND (reference sequence). This CDR3 contains 14 residues. The full variable domain, rest sourced from reference TRBV19 and TRBJ1-3, is DGGITQSPKYLFRKEGQNVTLSCEQNLNHDAMYWYRQDPGQGLRLIYYSQIVNDFQKGDIAEGYSVSREKKESFPLTVTSAQKNPTAFYLCASSMTASGNTIYFGEGSWLTVV.

This rearrangement joins TRBV30 to TRBJ1-4; 7 bases are a match to TRBD1. V lost 7 bases, J lost 6 bases, and 14 bases stayed unmatched. The CDR3 runs 15 residues. Per the germline V gene, CDR1 is GTSNPN and CDR2 is SVGIG (reference sequence). CDR3 loop: CAYSRDSPKYEKLFF. DNA of the CDR3: TGTGCCTACTCGCGGGACAGCCCGAAATATGAAAAACTGTTTTTT.

The V and J genes are TRBV6-4 and TRBJ2-3, with 10 bases identical to TRBD2. The germline gives CDR1 MRHNA, CDR2 SNTAGT. Trimming cost V 0 bases and J 0 bases; bases outside gene matches: 3. There are 17 residues in the CDR3. This CDR3 reads CASSDSTSGESTDTQYF. CDR3 nucleotide sequence: TGTGCCAGCAGTGACTCAACTAGCGGGGAGAGCACAGATACGCAGTATTTT.

This sequence joins TRBV6-6 and TRBJ1-3; D not resolved. V lost 5 bases, J lost 0 bases, and 2 bases lay in between. The CDR3 extends over 12 amino acids. CDR1 and CDR2 (germline): MNHNY, SVGAGI (reference sequence). CDR3 coding DNA: TGTGCCAGCAGTCTCTCTGGAAACACCATATATTTT. This sequence encodes CASSLSGNTIYF.

The chain is built from TRBV5-8 and TRBJ1-2; 9 nucleotides agree with TRBD1. The CDR3 totals 12 residues. V lost 6 bases and J lost 8; bases outside the gene matches: 5. From germline, CDR1 is SGHTS and CDR2 YDEGEE. The DNA of the CDR3 is TGTGCCAGCACCCTGACAGGGGGAGGCTACACCTTC. Amino acids: CASTLTGGGYTF.

The genes are TRBV5-4 and TRBJ2-2; D gene uncertain. The CDR3 is 15 residues long. Trimming took off 4 bases at V and 0 bases at J, with 10 bases between the two ends. Per germline, CDR1 SGHNT and CDR2 YYREEE (reference sequence). This CDR3 reads CASSVKTSNTGELFF. CDR3 DNA: TGTGCCAGCAGCGTTAAGACTTCGAACACCGGGGAGCTGTTTTTT.

CDR3 amino acids: CASSPPTGQYGNQPQHF. CDR3 coding DNA: TGTGCCAGCTCACCACCAACGGGACAGTACGGCAATCAGCCCCAGCATTTT. The genes are TRBV18 and TRBJ1-5; 7 bases agree with TRBD1. Germline CDR1 is KGHSH and CDR2 is LQKENI. V gave up 0 bases and J gave up 2 bases; unmatched junction bases: 7. This CDR3 is built from 17 residues.

J is TRBJ2-5 and V is TRBV5-4; 12 bases align to TRBD2. Per germline, CDR1 SGHNT and CDR2 YYREEE (reference sequence). CDR3 size: 15 residues. J gave up 5 bases and V 1 base, and 3 bases lay outside the gene matches. The CDR3 nucleotides are TGTGCCAGCAGCTTGCGGACTAGCGGGGTGGAGACCCAGTACTTC. Residues: CASSLRTSGVETQYF.

V usage is TRBV29-1 and J usage is TRBJ2-5; D gene ambiguous. The CDR3 totals 13 residues. Looked up from germline, CDR1 is SQVTM and CDR2 is ANQGSEA. The V end was cut by 3 bases, the J end by 5 bases, with 13 bases between. As DNA, the CDR3 is TGCAGCGTTGATGTACCTACCGGGGAGACCCAGTACTTC. Amino acid sequence: CSVDVPTGETQYF.

The chain is built from TRBV11-2 and TRBJ2-1; no reliable D call. Trimming left V 2 bases short and J 4 bases short, with 3 bases between. Germline V gene data show CDR1 as SGHAT and CDR2 as FQNNGV. The CDR3 extends over 12 amino acids. CDR3 sequence (DNA): TGTGCCAGCAGCTTACAATACAATGAGCAGTTCTTC. Protein: CASSLQYNEQFF.

The J gene is TRBJ2-5, the V gene TRBV20-1; D ambiguous. Trimming took off 0 bases at V and 7 bases at J, with 6 bases between the two ends. There are 11 residues in the CDR3. In germline, CDR1 is DFQATT, CDR2 SNEGSKA (reference sequence). Here the CDR3 reads CSARDPRTQYF. The DNA of the CDR3 is TGCAGTGCTAGAGATCCCCGGACCCAGTACTTC.

The chain is built from TRBV6-1 and TRBJ2-3; perhaps TRBD1 as D (6 bases). The length of the CDR3 is 15 residues. V was pared by 4 bases and J by 6 bases, with 17 bases between. Germline CDR1 MNHNS, CDR2 SASEGT. The CDR3: CASSGLQGYADTQYF. The CDR3 DNA sequence: TGTGCCAGCAGTGGGCTACAGGGTTATGCGGATACGCAGTATTTT.

V and J are TRBV6-5 and TRBJ2-4; D is possibly TRBD2 (5 bases). This CDR3 is built from 14 residues. Germline V gene lookup returns CDR1 MNHEY and CDR2 SVGAGI. Trimming removed 2 bases from V and 9 bases from J, with 14 bases in between. CDR3 DNA: TGTGCCAGCAGTTACGGCGAGGGTCTGGGCATTCAGTACTTC. Residues: CASSYGEGLGIQYF.

In its sample, this clone was seen once. The sample contains more than one DNA sequence encoding this CDR3. The chain has TRBV4-1 and TRBJ2-7, with TRBD1 matching over 9 bases. The CDR3 totals 14 residues. Trimming cost V 2 bases and J 3 bases; bases outside gene matches: 2. Germline CDR1 reads MGHRA; CDR2 reads YSYEKL. CDR3 DNA sequence: TGCGCCAGCAGCCAACCGGGACAGGGCTACGAGCAGTACTTC. Translated: CASSQPGQGYEQYF.

In its sample, this clone was seen a few times. The V gene is TRBV5-1, the J gene TRBJ1-1; 7 bases fit TRBD1. The CDR3 sequence is 15 residues long. Looked up from germline, CDR1 is SGHRS and CDR2 is YFSETQ. J was trimmed by 4 bases and V by 4 bases; bases with no gene match: 10. The CDR3 nucleotides read TGCGCCAGCAGCCCCACGACAGGGCCCGCCACTGAAGCTTTCTTT. The encoded protein is CASSPTTGPATEAFF.

The V gene is TRBV28, the J gene TRBJ2-7; TRBD1 matches at 8 bases. With 6 bases clipped from V and 3 bases from J, the junction kept 16 bases outside the gene matches. The CDR3 is made up of 17 amino acids. CDR1 is MDHEN and CDR2 is SYDVKM in the germline V gene. This chain's CDR3 is CASSNLLGTGPYYEQYF. The CDR3 DNA reads TGTGCCAGCAGCAACCTACTCGGGACAGGCCCCTACTACGAGCAGTACTTC.

CDR3 sequence (DNA): TGTGCCACCAGCTTCAACCAGGGGGCGCGGGAAAAACTGTTTTTT. Residues: CATSFNQGAREKLFF. The chain has TRBV2 and TRBJ1-4; 8 bases map to TRBD1. The ends lost 10 bases at V and 8 bases at J; junction bases unmatched: 15. The length of the CDR3 is 15 residues. CDR1 and CDR2 (germline): SNHLY, FYNNEI.

The V gene is TRBV19, the J gene TRBJ2-7; D might be TRBD1 (6 bases). This CDR3 has 15 residues. Between the trimmed V and J ends, which lost 3 bases and 2 bases, there was a span of 14 bases. Germline CDR1 LNHDA, CDR2 SQIVND (reference sequence). CDR3 sequence reads: CASSMAGAQTYEQYF. The CDR3 DNA sequence: TGTGCCAGTAGTATGGCAGGGGCCCAAACCTACGAGCAGTACTTC.

This chain links TRBV18 with TRBJ1-2; weak D call: TRBD1 (6 bases). The CDR3 is 12 residues long. The germline V and J ends were trimmed by 2 bases and 7 bases, with 8 bases remaining between them. The germline V gene has CDR1 KGHSH and CDR2 LQKENI. The CDR3 sequence: CASSPGGSGYTF. Here the CDR3 DNA reads TGTGCCAGCTCACCAGGGGGCTCTGGCTACACCTTC.